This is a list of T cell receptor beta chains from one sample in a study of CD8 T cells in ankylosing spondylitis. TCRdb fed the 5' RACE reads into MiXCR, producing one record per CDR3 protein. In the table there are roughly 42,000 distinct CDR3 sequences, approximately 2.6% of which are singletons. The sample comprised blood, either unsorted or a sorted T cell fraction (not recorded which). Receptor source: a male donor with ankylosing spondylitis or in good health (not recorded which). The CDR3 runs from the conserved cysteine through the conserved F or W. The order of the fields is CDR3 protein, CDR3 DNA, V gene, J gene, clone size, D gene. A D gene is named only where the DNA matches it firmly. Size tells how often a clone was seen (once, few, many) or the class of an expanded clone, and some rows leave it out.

CDR3: CASSGPQETQYF; DNA: TGTGCCAGCAGCGGACCCCAAGAGACCCAGTACTTC; V: TRBV9; J: TRBJ2-5; size: many; D: NA
CDR3: CASSATSDRTDTQYF; DNA: TGTGCCAGCAGTGCCACTAGCGACCGCACAGATACGCAGTATTTT; V: TRBV9; J: TRBJ2-3; size: many; D: TRBD2
CDR3: CASSVTSGSSEQFF; DNA: TGTGCCAGCAGCGTAACTAGCGGGTCGAGTGAGCAGTTCTTC; V: TRBV9; J: TRBJ2-1; size: many; D: TRBD2
CDR3: CASSPSLVGGVYEQYF; DNA: TGTGCCAGCAGCCCCAGTTTGGTGGGAGGGGTCTACGAGCAGTACTTC; V: TRBV9; J: TRBJ2-7; size: many; D: TRBD2
CDR3: CASSARGTGRVTEAFF; DNA: TGTGCCAGCAGCGCCCGGGGGACAGGGAGGGTCACTGAAGCTTTCTTT; V: TRBV9; J: TRBJ1-1; size: many; D: TRBD1
CDR3: CASSFRDHSYEQYF; DNA: TGTGCCAGCTCTTTCCGGGACCACTCCTACGAGCAGTACTTC; V: TRBV9; J: TRBJ2-7; size: many; D: NA
CDR3: CASSLTDQETQYF; DNA: TGTGCCAGCAGCCTCACTGATCAAGAGACCCAGTACTTC; V: TRBV9; J: TRBJ2-5; size: many; D: NA
CDR3: CASSVSTGTPFSEQYF; DNA: TGTGCCAGCAGCGTATCGACCGGGACTCCCTTTTCCGAGCAGTACTTC; V: TRBV9; J: TRBJ2-7; size: many; D: NA
CDR3: CASSVSQRGYEQYF; DNA: TGTGCCAGCAGCGTTTCCCAGAGGGGTTACGAGCAGTACTTC; V: TRBV9; J: TRBJ2-7; size: many; D: NA
CDR3: CASSTGTHSGNTIYF; DNA: TGTGCCAGCAGCACCGGGACACACTCTGGAAACACCATATATTTT; V: TRBV9; J: TRBJ1-3; size: many; D: NA
CDR3: CASSASAGDYTDTQYF; DNA: TGTGCCAGCAGCGCCTCAGCGGGTGACTACACAGATACGCAGTATTTT; V: TRBV9; J: TRBJ2-3; size: many; D: NA
CDR3: CASSPGQGGIFEQYF; DNA: TGTGCCAGCAGCCCAGGACAGGGGGGTATTTTCGAGCAGTACTTC; V: TRBV9; J: TRBJ2-7; size: many; D: TRBD1
CDR3: CASSVALGELFF; DNA: TGTGCCAGCAGCGTTGCCCTTGGGGAGCTGTTTTTT; V: TRBV9; J: TRBJ2-2; size: many; D: NA
CDR3: CASSRTGGNQPQHF; DNA: TGCGCCAGCAGCCGGACAGGGGGCAATCAGCCCCAGCATTTT; V: TRBV23-1; J: TRBJ1-5; size: many; D: TRBD1
CDR3: CASSVSGDYEQYF; DNA: TGTGCCAGCAGCGTATCGGGGGACTACGAGCAGTACTTC; V: TRBV9; J: TRBJ2-7; size: many; D: NA
CDR3: CASSVAGGKTQYF; DNA: TGTGCCAGCAGCGTCGCCGGGGGAAAGACCCAGTACTTC; V: TRBV9; J: TRBJ2-5; size: many; D: NA
CDR3: CASSVAPASSYNEQFF; DNA: TGTGCCAGCAGCGTAGCCCCCGCAAGCTCCTACAATGAGCAGTTCTTC; V: TRBV9; J: TRBJ2-1; size: many; D: NA
CDR3: CASSVGGGGSYNEQFF; DNA: TGTGCCAGCAGCGTAGGGGGCGGTGGGTCCTACAATGAGCAGTTCTTC; V: TRBV9; J: TRBJ2-1; size: many; D: NA
CDR3: CASSKPPGDGYTF; DNA: TGTGCCAGCAGCAAGCCACCCGGGGATGGCTACACCTTC; V: TRBV9; J: TRBJ1-2; size: medium-sized; D: NA
CDR3: CASSTRQGQGTDTQYF; DNA: TGTGCCAGCAGCACAAGACAGGGACAGGGCACAGATACGCAGTATTTT; V: TRBV9; J: TRBJ2-3; size: many; D: TRBD1
CDR3: CASSVPRDRVETDTQYF; DNA: TGTGCCAGCAGCGTCCCCCGGGACAGAGTTGAGACAGATACGCAGTATTTT; V: TRBV9; J: TRBJ2-3; size: many; D: TRBD1
CDR3: CASSVDPGADEQFF; DNA: TGTGCCAGCAGCGTAGATCCGGGGGCCGATGAGCAGTTCTTC; V: TRBV9; J: TRBJ2-1; size: many; D: NA
CDR3: CASSVQAGGQDTQYF; DNA: TGTGCCAGCAGCGTTCAAGCGGGAGGTCAAGATACGCAGTATTTT; V: TRBV9; J: TRBJ2-3; size: many; D: TRBD2
CDR3: CASSRGTSGLYNEQFF; DNA: TGTGCCAGCAGCAGGGGGACTAGCGGTCTTTACAATGAGCAGTTCTTC; V: TRBV9; J: TRBJ2-1; size: many; D: TRBD2
CDR3: CASSVDVGTQPQHF; DNA: TGTGCCAGCAGCGTAGATGTAGGCACCCAGCCCCAGCATTTT; V: TRBV9; J: TRBJ1-5; size: many; D: NA
CDR3: CASSPQTDITSKLFF; DNA: TGTGCCAGCAGCCCCCAGACGGACATAACGTCGAAGCTGTTTTTT; V: TRBV9; J: TRBJ1-4; size: many; D: NA
CDR3: CASSATGNLNYGYTF; DNA: TGTGCCAGCAGCGCGACAGGGAACCTTAACTATGGCTACACCTTC; V: TRBV9; J: TRBJ1-2; size: many; D: TRBD1
CDR3: CASSALGGKEKLFF; DNA: TGTGCCAGCAGCGCCCTGGGGGGTAAGGAAAAACTGTTTTTT; V: TRBV9; J: TRBJ1-4; size: many; D: NA
CDR3: CASSAGNTGNYGYTF; DNA: TGTGCCAGCAGCGCAGGGAATACAGGGAACTATGGCTACACCTTC; V: TRBV9; J: TRBJ1-2; size: large; D: NA
CDR3: CASSVAPDQPQHF; DNA: TGTGCCAGCAGCGTAGCCCCGGATCAGCCCCAGCATTTT; V: TRBV9; J: TRBJ1-5; size: many; D: NA
CDR3: CASSLGVRGTDTQYF; DNA: TGTGCCAGCAGCCTAGGGGTTCGGGGCACAGATACGCAGTATTTT; V: TRBV9; J: TRBJ2-3; size: many; D: NA
CDR3: CASSVELEYEQYF; DNA: TGTGCCAGCAGCGTAGAACTGGAGTACGAGCAGTACTTC; V: TRBV9; J: TRBJ2-7; size: many; D: NA
CDR3: CASSDGTSGSRAQYF; DNA: TGTGCCAGCAGCGACGGGACTAGCGGGAGCAGGGCCCAGTACTTC; V: TRBV9; J: TRBJ2-5; size: many; D: TRBD2
CDR3: CASSVGGGGTSYEQYF; DNA: TGTGCCAGCAGCGTAGGTGGAGGAGGAACTAGCTACGAGCAGTACTTC; V: TRBV9; J: TRBJ2-7; size: many; D: NA
CDR3: CASSPVLGAALAGYTF; DNA: TGTGCCAGCAGCCCTGTTCTGGGGGCCGCCTTGGCGGGCTACACCTTC; V: TRBV9; J: TRBJ1-2; size: few; D: NA
CDR3: CASSVGWEGSDEQYF; DNA: TGTGCCAGCAGCGTAGGGTGGGAGGGCAGCGACGAGCAGTACTTC; V: TRBV9; J: TRBJ2-7; size: many; D: TRBD2
CDR3: CASSVGPSFGGAFGELFF; DNA: TGTGCCAGCAGCGTAGGTCCCTCTTTCGGGGGGGCGTTTGGGGAGCTGTTTTTT; V: TRBV9; J: TRBJ2-2; size: many; D: TRBD2
CDR3: CASSVEASRDEQYF; DNA: TGTGCCAGCAGCGTAGAGGCTAGCCGGGACGAGCAGTACTTC; V: TRBV9; J: TRBJ2-7; size: many; D: NA
CDR3: CASSETHAGEQYF; DNA: TGTGCCAGCAGTGAGACCCATGCGGGGGAGCAGTACTTC; V: TRBV9; J: TRBJ2-7; size: many; D: NA
CDR3: CASSPGTDKNIQYF; DNA: TGTGCCAGCAGCCCCGGGACGGACAAAAACATTCAGTACTTC; V: TRBV9; J: TRBJ2-4; size: many; D: NA
CDR3: CASSPLAGAAYNEQFF; DNA: TGTGCCAGTTCCCCCCTAGCGGGAGCGGCCTACAATGAGCAGTTCTTC; V: TRBV9; J: TRBJ2-1; size: many; D: TRBD2
CDR3: CASSVQGAQYNEQYF; DNA: TGTGCCAGCAGCGTGCAGGGGGCGCAGTATAACGAGCAGTACTTC; V: TRBV9; J: TRBJ2-7; size: many; D: TRBD1
CDR3: CASSLPVGQPQHF; DNA: TGTGCCAGCAGCTTACCGGTGGGTCAGCCCCAGCATTTT; V: TRBV11-1; J: TRBJ1-5; size: many; D: NA
CDR3: CASSVEGWMNYGYTF; DNA: TGTGCCAGCAGCGTAGAGGGCTGGATGAACTATGGCTACACCTTC; V: TRBV9; J: TRBJ1-2; size: many; D: NA
CDR3: CASSTPTSGNYNEQFF; DNA: TGTGCCAGCAGCACCCCGACTAGCGGGAATTACAATGAGCAGTTCTTC; V: TRBV9; J: TRBJ2-1; size: many; D: TRBD2
CDR3: CASSTPGTGSGYGYTF; DNA: TGTGCCAGCAGCACCCCCGGGACAGGGAGCGGCTATGGCTACACCTTC; V: TRBV9; J: TRBJ1-2; size: NA; D: TRBD1
CDR3: CASSVVPTYSGELFF; DNA: TGTGCCAGCAGCGTAGTGCCCACTTATTCCGGGGAGCTGTTTTTT; V: TRBV9; J: TRBJ2-2; size: many; D: NA